This T cell receptor (beta chain) was sequenced in a study of cytomegalovirus exposure and HLA in healthy donors. Study-wide points: The productive fraction for most TCR beta V segments was about 87% or about 30% in an earlier analysis. It was in a later analysis that TCR association rates were seen to vary by HLA locus, highest for DRB1 and lowest for HLA-C.

Donors in the study were healthy people who gave bone marrow. Germline values: CDR1 GTSNPN, CDR2 SVGIG (reference sequence). Trimming removed 1 base from V and 3 bases from J; junction bases left unmatched: 8. There are 15 residues in the CDR3. PCR used 60 Vbeta primers and 13 Jbeta primers. Clones were read by immunoSEQ multiplex PCR, and TCRdb kept only the in-frame ones, dropping some. Of 83,000 or so clones in the sample, around 74% were seen once. In regard to this clone: What it binds is not known.

The TCR comes from a man in his thirties or forties in good health and CMV-seropositive. The rearrangement links TRBV30 to TRBJ2-7; 8 bases map to TRBD2. Sample: PBMCs. The CDR3 nucleotides are TGTGCCTGGAGTGACCAGGCGGGGGGAGGCTACGAGCAGTACTTC. It yields the protein CAWSDQAGGGYEQYF.